Shown below are 8 T cell receptor beta chains from a single sample sequenced in a study of blood T cell repertoires in COVID-19. Clones were sequenced by immunoSEQ multiplex PCR, and TCRdb holds only the in-frame ones, with some missing. The sample lists fewer than 400,000 clones, 92% occurring once. Sequenced: PBMCs or T cells enriched from blood (not recorded which). These receptors originate from a woman aged 25 to 39 who had recovered from COVID-19.

The chain combines TRBV5-1 with TRBJ2-7; TRBD1 aligns across 8 bases. CDR1 is SGHRS and CDR2 is YFSETQ in the germline V gene. This CDR3 comprises 13 residues. V trimming: 7 bases; J trimming: 5 bases; junction bases outside the gene matches: 8. The CDR3 spells CASQDRAIDEQYF. CDR3 nucleotides: TGCGCCAGCCAGGACAGGGCGATTGACGAGCAGTACTTC.

The rearrangement joins TRBV19 to TRBJ1-1; D is ambiguous. There are 13 residues in the CDR3. Germline-derived CDR1 and CDR2 are LNHDA and SQIVND (reference sequence). The V end lost 5 bases, the J end lost 0 bases, and 7 bases lay between the germline ends. This CDR3 is CASSPNLNTEAFF. The CDR3, as DNA: TGTGCCAGTAGTCCCAACTTGAACACTGAAGCTTTCTTT.

This rearrangement joins TRBV11-2 to TRBJ2-3, with TRBD2 matching over 12 bases. Germline CDR1 and CDR2: SGHAT and FQNNGV. The CDR3 is 16 amino acids. The ends lost 2 bases at V and 4 bases at J; junction bases unmatched: 4. The CDR3 spells CASSLLAGGFSDTQYF. CDR3 nucleotide sequence: TGTGCCAGCAGCTTACTAGCGGGGGGGTTTTCAGATACGCAGTATTTT. Full variable domain (rest looked up from reference TRBV11-2 and TRBJ2-3): EAGVAQSPRYKIIEKRQSVAFWCNPISGHATLYWYQQILGQGPKLLIQFQNNGVVDDSQLPKDRFSAERLKGVDSTLKIQPAKLEDSAVYLCASSLLAGGFSDTQYFGPGTRLTVL.

The rearrangement uses TRBV4-2 and TRBJ1-1; D is unresolved. The germline V gene has CDR1 LGHNA and CDR2 YNFKEQ. With 0 bases removed from V and 1 base from J, the gap between germline ends came to 9 bases. The CDR3 runs to 15 residues. This CDR3 reads CASSQDSRGNTEAFF. CDR3 nucleotides: TGTGCCAGCAGCCAAGATTCGCGGGGGAACACTGAAGCTTTCTTT.

The chain combines TRBV13 with TRBJ2-7; TRBD2 is a possible D gene (6 bases). The CDR3 extends over 12 amino acids. V gave up 7 bases and J gave up 6 bases, with 13 bases separating them. The germline V gene encodes CDR1 PRHDT and CDR2 FYEKMQ (reference sequence). The CDR3 protein is CASNYGGSEQYF. CDR3 bases: TGTGCCAGCAATTACGGGGGTTCCGAGCAGTACTTC.

The gene calls are TRBV5-5 and TRBJ1-4; 7 nucleotides match TRBD1. Trimming removed 2 bases from V and 3 bases from J; junction bases left unmatched: 7. Germline V gene sequence: CDR1 SGHKS, CDR2 YYEKEE (reference sequence). CDR3 length equals 16 residues. This CDR3 reads CASSLHRGSANEKLFF. In DNA, the CDR3 is TGTGCCAGCAGCTTACACAGGGGTTCGGCTAATGAAAAACTGTTTTTT.

The gene calls are TRBV7-2 and TRBJ1-4; D possibly corresponds to TRBD1 (5 bases). The V gene lost 2 bases and the J gene lost 4 bases, with 11 bases spanning the gap. The germline V gene has CDR1 SGHTA and CDR2 FQGNSA. The CDR3 extends over 15 amino acids. This chain's CDR3 is CASSLMGLFNEKLFF. As DNA, the CDR3 is TGTGCCAGCAGCTTAATGGGACTGTTTAATGAAAAACTGTTTTTT.

This clone was detected only once. The rearrangement uses TRBV5-1 and TRBJ2-1, with a tentative D call TRBD2 (6 bases). The CDR3 contains 14 residues. V was cut by 2 bases and J by 3 bases, with 9 bases left in between. Germline CDR1 and CDR2: SGHRS and YFSETQ. For the CDR3, the DNA is TGCGCCAGCAGCTTTAGCGGAAGCTACAATGAGCAGTTCTTC. This sequence encodes CASSFSGSYNEQFF. The full variable domain, with the rest looked up from reference TRBV5-1 and TRBJ2-1, is KAGVTQTPRYLIKTRGQQVTLSCSPISGHRSVSWYQQTPGQGLQFLFEYFSETQRNKGNFPGRFSGRQFSNSRSEMNVSTLELGDSALYLCASSFSGSYNEQFFGPGTRLTVL.